This entry describes one T cell receptor beta chain. This entry belongs to a study of response to subunit inactivated influenza vaccine. The CDR3 is 16 residues long. CDR1 is SGHVS, CDR2 FNYEAQ, per germline. The ends lost 4 bases at V and 2 bases at J; junction bases unmatched: 6. From the RT-PCR reads, TCRdb called clonotypes with MiXCR, one entry per CDR3 protein. This sample carries approximately 520,000 distinct CDR3 sequences, 16% of them seen once, and the ten largest clones take over 2.5%. The sequence came from a man aged 45 to 75 who received an inactivated influenza vaccine. V gene TRBV7-6 combines with J gene TRBJ2-5; 11 bases match TRBD2. The material was CD4+ T cells sorted from PBMCs, obtained roughly 24 months after vaccination. CDR3 DNA sequence: TGTGCCAGCAGCTATCTAGCGGGGGGTCTACAAGAGACCCAGTACTTC. Protein: CASSYLAGGLQETQYF.